A single T cell receptor beta chain is shown here with its context. Its target is not known. Germline loops: CDR1 ENHRY, CDR2 SYGVKD. The CDR3 loop spans 16 amino acids. Each sample's input was around 250 ng genomic DNA, roughly 40,000 genome equivalents. The data derive from a study of T cell clusters in autoimmune cytopenias. General study results and limits: TRB repertoire shifts in secondary cytopenia and chronic lymphocytic leukemia mostly reflected lymphoma, not autoimmunity. Primary autoimmune cytopenia patients seemingly lacked the physiological T cell clusters found in healthy donors.

TRB rearrangements were amplified by touch-down multiplex PCR with mixed TRB-A/B primers. With the multiplex PCR reads reprocessed, TCRdb shows one record per CDR3 protein and no DNA. Recorded for this sample: under 9,000 distinct CDR3 sequences. Sequencing used peripheral blood. The source of this sequence is a human donor with an autoimmune cytopenia or autoimmune hepatitis (not recorded which). The chain is built from TRBV10-3 and TRBJ2-2. The CDR3 region is CAISDPGFTNTGELFF.